The 13 T cell receptor beta chains below come from one sample, sequenced in a study of T cells in Graves' hyperthyroidism and ophthalmopathy. Using RNA transcripts as the source, TCR beta CDR3 regions were amplified. First-round RT-PCR with HTBI primers amplified the TCR CDR3 region. TCRdb reanalysed the multiplex PCR reads using MiXCR and keeps one entry per CDR3 protein. The table includes more than 50,000 distinct CDR3 sequences, around half detected once. Specimen: blood. These receptors all come from a young woman with Graves' ophthalmopathy.

This clonotype was counted once. This chain links TRBV6-1 with TRBJ2-3, with 7 positions matching TRBD2. This CDR3 has 16 residues. Germline-derived CDR1 and CDR2 are MNHNS and SASEGT. J lost 2 bases, V lost 7 bases, and 12 bases had no gene match. CDR3 amino acids: CASTRGEAGVTDTQYF. Here the CDR3 DNA reads TGTGCCAGCACGAGGGGTGAGGCGGGAGTCACAGATACGCAGTATTTT.

This clonotype was recorded at least ten times. The V gene is TRBV30, the J gene TRBJ1-2; D possibly corresponds to TRBD1 (5 bases). CDR3 length: 12 residues. Trimming left V 4 bases short and J 5 bases short, with 11 bases between. Germline-derived CDR1 and CDR2 are GTSNPN and SVGIG (reference sequence). CDR3 loop: CAWTLTAYGYTF. The CDR3 DNA reads as TGTGCCTGGACGTTGACAGCGTATGGCTACACCTTC. The full variable domain, completed using reference TRBV30 and TRBJ1-2, is SQTIHQWPATLVQPVGSPLSLECTVEGTSNPNLYWYRQAAGRGLQLLFYSVGIGQISSEVPQNLSASRPQDRQFILSSKKLLLSDSGFYLCAWTLTAYGYTFGSGTRLTVV.

This clonotype came up many times. The rearrangement links TRBV20-1 to TRBJ1-1; maybe TRBD1 (6 bases). This CDR3 is 13 amino acids long. Germline assignment: CDR1 DFQATT and CDR2 SNEGSKA (reference sequence). Trimming took 6 bases from V and 2 from J, leaving 13 bases between them. Written as DNA, the CDR3 is TGCAGTGCCCAGACAGGACTTAACACTGAAGCTTTCTTT. This sequence encodes CSAQTGLNTEAFF.

The V gene is TRBV6-1, the J gene TRBJ2-7; 7 bases are shared with TRBD1. CDR3 length: 14 amino acids. With 10 bases clipped from V and 2 bases from J, the junction kept 11 bases outside the gene matches. CDR1 and CDR2 from the germline V gene are MNHNS and SASEGT. This chain's CDR3 is CATPKGQLAYEQYF. DNA for the CDR3: TGTGCCACCCCAAAGGGACAGCTAGCCTACGAGCAGTACTTC.

The chain recombines TRBV19 with TRBJ2-5, with TRBD1 matching over 7 bases. Germline lookup yields CDR1 LNHDA and CDR2 SQIVND (reference sequence). Trimming at V came to 8 bases and at J to 4 bases, leaving 7 bases not matched to a gene. The CDR3 runs to 13 residues. DNA for the CDR3: TGTGCCAGTTCCAGACAGGGCGGAGAGACCCAGTACTTC. Residues: CASSRQGGETQYF.

This clonotype was seen ten or more times. The chain carries TRBV13 and TRBJ1-1; 7 positions agree with TRBD1. After removal of 3 bases from V and 6 bases from J, the junction contained 1 base not matched to a gene. Germline CDR1 and CDR2: PRHDT and FYEKMQ (reference sequence). This CDR3 region has 12 residues. The CDR3 spells CASSFGTAEAFF. Written as DNA, the CDR3 is TGTGCCAGCAGCTTCGGGACAGCTGAAGCTTTCTTT.

With respect to this clonotype: A much larger clone differs from this one at a single base, so this may be a read error. The chain links TRBV9 to TRBJ1-6; D possibly corresponds to TRBD1 (5 bases). Germline V lookup: CDR1 SGDLS, CDR2 YYNGEE. The CDR3 is 16 residues long. CDR3 residues: CASRAPGWSNNSPFHF. The CDR3 DNA reads TGTGCCAGCAGGGCTCCAGGGTGGTCGAATAATTCACCCTTCCACTTT.

The chain recombines TRBV9 with TRBJ1-5; 9 bases map to TRBD1. The CDR3 extends over 14 amino acids. Trimming took 4 bases from V and 14 from J; bases not matched to a gene: 13. In germline, CDR1 is SGDLS, CDR2 YYNGEE. The CDR3 sequence: CASSLGGTGLSEHF. The CDR3 DNA sequence: TGTGCCAGCAGCCTCGGGGGGACAGGGCTGTCCGAGCATTTT.

The V call is TRBV19, the J call TRBJ2-1; 12 nucleotides line up with TRBD1. The V gene end was trimmed by 6 bases and the J gene end by 10 bases; junction bases not matched to a gene: 7. The CDR3 has 14 residues. Germline-derived CDR1 and CDR2 are LNHDA and SQIVND (reference sequence). The CDR3: CASSTGTGGVEQFF. The CDR3 DNA reads TGTGCCAGTAGCACCGGGACAGGGGGCGTGGAGCAGTTCTTC.

The V gene is TRBV2, the J gene TRBJ1-2, with no clear D. CDR1 is SNHLY, CDR2 FYNNEI, per germline. The CDR3 runs to 13 residues. The CDR3 sequence: CARDSGGIYGYTF. CDR3 DNA: TGTGCTAGAGATTCAGGCGGAATATATGGCTACACCTTC.

This clonotype was counted ten times or more. The V and J genes are TRBV2 and TRBJ2-1; 7 bases align to TRBD1. Looked up from germline, CDR1 is SNHLY and CDR2 is FYNNEI. V was clipped by 6 bases and J by 10 bases; unmatched bases: 6. The CDR3 runs 12 residues. This CDR3 is CASRTGSWEQFF. The CDR3, as DNA: TGTGCCAGCAGGACAGGGTCTTGGGAGCAGTTCTTC.

Note on this clonotype: As the CDR3 is not closed by the conserved phenylalanine or tryptophan, this likely results from a read error. The chain recombines TRBV4-1 with TRBJ1-6; unclear D gene. The CDR3 spans 15 residues. The V gene's germline CDR1 is MGHRA and CDR2 YSYEKL. Trimming took 1 base from V and 5 from J, leaving 9 bases between them. The CDR3 DNA follows: TGCGCCAGCAGCCAAGTCCAGACCGATAATTCACCCCTCCACCTT. This translates into CASSQVQTDNSPLHL.

This clonotype was observed many times. V gene TRBV6-1 combines with J gene TRBJ1-2; TRBD1 aligns across 7 bases. Trimming removed 5 bases from V and 4 bases from J; junction bases left unmatched: 4. CDR3 length: 13 amino acids. Germline V CDR1 and CDR2: MNHNS, SASEGT. The CDR3 sequence is CASSLGDSYGYTF. The CDR3 DNA reads TGTGCCAGCAGTCTGGGGGACAGCTATGGCTACACCTTC.